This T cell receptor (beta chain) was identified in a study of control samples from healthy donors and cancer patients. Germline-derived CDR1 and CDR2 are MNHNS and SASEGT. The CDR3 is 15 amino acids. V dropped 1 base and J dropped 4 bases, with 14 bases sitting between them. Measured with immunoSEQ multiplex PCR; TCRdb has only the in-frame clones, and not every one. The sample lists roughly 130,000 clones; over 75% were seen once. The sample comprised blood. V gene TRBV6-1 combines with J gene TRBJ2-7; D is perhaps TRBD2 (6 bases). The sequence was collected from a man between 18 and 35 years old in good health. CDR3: CASSEGTGDPYEQYF. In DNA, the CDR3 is TGTGCCAGCAGTGAAGGTACGGGGGATCCATACGAGCAGTACTTC.